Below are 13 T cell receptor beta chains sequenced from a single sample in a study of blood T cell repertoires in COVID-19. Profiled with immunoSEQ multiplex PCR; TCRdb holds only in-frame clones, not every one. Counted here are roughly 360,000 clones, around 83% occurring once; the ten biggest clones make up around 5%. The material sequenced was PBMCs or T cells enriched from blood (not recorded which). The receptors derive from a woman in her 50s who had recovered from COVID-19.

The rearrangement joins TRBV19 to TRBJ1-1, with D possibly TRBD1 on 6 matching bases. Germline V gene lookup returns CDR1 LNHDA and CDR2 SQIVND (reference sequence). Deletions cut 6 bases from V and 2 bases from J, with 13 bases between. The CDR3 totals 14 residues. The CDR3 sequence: CASSGGRGNTEAFF. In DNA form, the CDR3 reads TGTGCCAGTAGCGGGGGGCGGGGAAACACTGAAGCTTTCTTT.

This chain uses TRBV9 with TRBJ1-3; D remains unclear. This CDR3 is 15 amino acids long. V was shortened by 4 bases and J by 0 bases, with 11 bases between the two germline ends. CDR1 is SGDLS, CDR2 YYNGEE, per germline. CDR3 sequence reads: CASSTSGSSGNTIYF. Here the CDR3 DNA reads TGTGCCAGCAGCACTTCGGGGAGCTCTGGAAACACCATATATTTT.

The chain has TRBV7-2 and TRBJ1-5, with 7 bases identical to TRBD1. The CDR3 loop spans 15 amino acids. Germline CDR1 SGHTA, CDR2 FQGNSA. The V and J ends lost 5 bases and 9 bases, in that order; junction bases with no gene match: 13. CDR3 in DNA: TGTGCCAGCAGCACAAGGACAGGTGGGTTAGGGCCCCAGCATTTT. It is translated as CASSTRTGGLGPQHF.

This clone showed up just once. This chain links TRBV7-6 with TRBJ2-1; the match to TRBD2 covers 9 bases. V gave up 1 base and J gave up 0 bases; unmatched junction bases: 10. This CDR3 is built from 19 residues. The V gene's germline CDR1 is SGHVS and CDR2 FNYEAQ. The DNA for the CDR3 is TGTGCCAGCAGCTTAGATGTAGCGGGAGCTACGAGCTCCTACAATGAGCAGTTCTTC. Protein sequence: CASSLDVAGATSSYNEQFF.

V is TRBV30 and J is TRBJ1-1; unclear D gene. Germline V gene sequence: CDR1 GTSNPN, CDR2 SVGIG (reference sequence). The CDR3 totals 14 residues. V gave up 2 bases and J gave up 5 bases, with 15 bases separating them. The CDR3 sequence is CAWSLGVAETEAFF. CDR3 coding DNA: TGTGCCTGGAGTCTCGGGGTGGCAGAAACTGAAGCTTTCTTT.

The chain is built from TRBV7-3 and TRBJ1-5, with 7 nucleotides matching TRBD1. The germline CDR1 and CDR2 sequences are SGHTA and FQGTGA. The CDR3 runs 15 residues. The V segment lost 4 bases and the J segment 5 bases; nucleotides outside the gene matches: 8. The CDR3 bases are TGTGCCAGCAGCTCCGTTGACAGGGAGGATCAGCCCCAGCATTTT. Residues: CASSSVDREDQPQHF.

Written as DNA, the CDR3 is TGTGCCAGCAGCAAAGTTACAGGGGATCAGCCCCAGCATTTT. Translating it yields CASSKVTGDQPQHF. The chain combines TRBV21-1 with TRBJ1-5; the table's D call TRBD1 went unverified against the DNA. TRBV21-1 is tagged as a pseudogene. The CDR3 spans 14 residues.

This chain's CDR3 is CASSLIPATGGTHNEQFF. DNA of the CDR3: TGCGCCAGCAGCTTAATACCAGCAACAGGTGGGACACACAATGAGCAGTTCTTC. The chain carries TRBV5-1 and TRBJ2-1; the D gene is possibly TRBD1 (6 bases). This CDR3 has 18 amino acids. Trimming removed 2 bases from V and 5 bases from J, with 23 bases in between. Germline V gives CDR1 SGHRS, CDR2 YFSETQ.

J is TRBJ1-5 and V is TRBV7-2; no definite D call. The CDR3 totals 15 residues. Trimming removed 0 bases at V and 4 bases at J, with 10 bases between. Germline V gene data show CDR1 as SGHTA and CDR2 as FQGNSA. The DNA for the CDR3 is TGTGCCAGCAGCTTAGCCCCGGGGTTGAATCAGCCCCAGCATTTT. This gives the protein CASSLAPGLNQPQHF.

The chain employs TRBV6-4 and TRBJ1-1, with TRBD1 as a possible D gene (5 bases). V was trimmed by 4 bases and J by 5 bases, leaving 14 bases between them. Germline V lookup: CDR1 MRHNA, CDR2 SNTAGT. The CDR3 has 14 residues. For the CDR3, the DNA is TGTGCCAGCAGTGCCGCGGGGGGGGAAACTGAAGCTTTCTTT. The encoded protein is CASSAAGGETEAFF.

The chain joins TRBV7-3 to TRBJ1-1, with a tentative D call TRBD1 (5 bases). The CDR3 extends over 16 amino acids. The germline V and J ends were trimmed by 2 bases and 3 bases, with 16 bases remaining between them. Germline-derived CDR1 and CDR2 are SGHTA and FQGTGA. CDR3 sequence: CASSLGTGGVDTEAFF. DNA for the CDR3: TGTGCCAGCAGCTTAGGGACCGGGGGGGTGGACACTGAAGCTTTCTTT.

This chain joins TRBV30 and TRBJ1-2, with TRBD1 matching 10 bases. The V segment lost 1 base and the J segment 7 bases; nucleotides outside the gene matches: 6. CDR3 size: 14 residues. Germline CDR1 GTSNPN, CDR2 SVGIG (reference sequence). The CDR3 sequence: CAWSDRQGAGGYTF. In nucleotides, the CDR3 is TGTGCCTGGAGTGACCGACAGGGGGCAGGTGGCTACACCTTC.

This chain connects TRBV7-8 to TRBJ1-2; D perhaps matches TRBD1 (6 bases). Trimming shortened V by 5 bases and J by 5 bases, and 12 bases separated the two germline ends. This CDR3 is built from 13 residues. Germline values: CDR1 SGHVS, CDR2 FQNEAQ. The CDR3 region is CASSAGQSYGYTF. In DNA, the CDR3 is TGTGCCAGCAGCGCCGGACAGAGTTATGGCTACACCTTC.